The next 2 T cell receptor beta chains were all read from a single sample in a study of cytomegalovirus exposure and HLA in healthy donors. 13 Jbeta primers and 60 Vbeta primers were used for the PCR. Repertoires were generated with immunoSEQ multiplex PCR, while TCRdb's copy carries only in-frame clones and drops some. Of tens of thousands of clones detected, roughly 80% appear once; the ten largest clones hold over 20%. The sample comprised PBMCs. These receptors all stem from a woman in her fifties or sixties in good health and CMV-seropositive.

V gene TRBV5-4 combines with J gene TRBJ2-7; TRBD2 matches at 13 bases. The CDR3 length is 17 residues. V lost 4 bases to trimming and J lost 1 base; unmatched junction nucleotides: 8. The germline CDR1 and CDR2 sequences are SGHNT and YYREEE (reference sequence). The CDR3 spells CASSPRLAGGPSYEQYF. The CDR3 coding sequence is TGTGCCAGCAGCCCGCGACTAGCGGGGGGTCCTTCCTACGAGCAGTACTTC.

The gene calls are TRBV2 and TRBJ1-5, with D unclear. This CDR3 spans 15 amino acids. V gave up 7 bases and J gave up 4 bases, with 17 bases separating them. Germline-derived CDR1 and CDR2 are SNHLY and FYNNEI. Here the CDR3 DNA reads TGTGCCAGCATGGGAGGAACGGGCGGGAATCAGCCCCAGCATTTT. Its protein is CASMGGTGGNQPQHF.